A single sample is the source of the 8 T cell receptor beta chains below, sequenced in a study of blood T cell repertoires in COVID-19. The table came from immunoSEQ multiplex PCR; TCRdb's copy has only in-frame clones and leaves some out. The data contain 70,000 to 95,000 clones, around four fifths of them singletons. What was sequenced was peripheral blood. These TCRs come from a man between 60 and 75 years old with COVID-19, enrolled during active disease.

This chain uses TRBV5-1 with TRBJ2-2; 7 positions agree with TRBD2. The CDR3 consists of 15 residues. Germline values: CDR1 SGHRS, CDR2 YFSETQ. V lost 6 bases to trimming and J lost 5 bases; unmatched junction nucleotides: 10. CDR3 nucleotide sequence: TGCGCCAGCACCCGAGGGGAGGGGTGGACCGGGGAGCTGTTTTTT. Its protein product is CASTRGEGWTGELFF.

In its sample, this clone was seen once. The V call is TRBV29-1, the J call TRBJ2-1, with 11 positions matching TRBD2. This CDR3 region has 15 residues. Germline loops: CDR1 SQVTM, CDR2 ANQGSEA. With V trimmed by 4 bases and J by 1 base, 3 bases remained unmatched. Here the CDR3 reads CSVGLAGGSYNEQFF. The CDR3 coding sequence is TGCAGCGTTGGGCTAGCGGGAGGTTCCTACAATGAGCAGTTCTTC.

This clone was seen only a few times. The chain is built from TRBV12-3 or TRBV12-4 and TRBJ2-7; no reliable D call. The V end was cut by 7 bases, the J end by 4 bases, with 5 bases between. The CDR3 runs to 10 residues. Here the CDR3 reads CASTPYEQYF. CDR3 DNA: TGTGCCAGCACTCCTTACGAGCAGTACTTC.

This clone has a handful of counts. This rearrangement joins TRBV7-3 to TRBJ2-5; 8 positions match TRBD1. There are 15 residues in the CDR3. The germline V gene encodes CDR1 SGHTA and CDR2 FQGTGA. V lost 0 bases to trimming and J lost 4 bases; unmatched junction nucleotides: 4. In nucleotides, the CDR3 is TGTGCCAGCAGCTTAACTGGTCAGGGGGCAGAGACCCAGTACTTC. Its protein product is CASSLTGQGAETQYF.

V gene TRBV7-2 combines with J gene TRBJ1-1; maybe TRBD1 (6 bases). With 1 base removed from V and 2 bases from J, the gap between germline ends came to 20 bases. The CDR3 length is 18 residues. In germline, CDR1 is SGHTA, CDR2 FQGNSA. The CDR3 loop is CASSLVWFWDTSNTEAFF. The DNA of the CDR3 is TGTGCCAGCAGCTTAGTGTGGTTCTGGGACACATCCAACACTGAAGCTTTCTTT.

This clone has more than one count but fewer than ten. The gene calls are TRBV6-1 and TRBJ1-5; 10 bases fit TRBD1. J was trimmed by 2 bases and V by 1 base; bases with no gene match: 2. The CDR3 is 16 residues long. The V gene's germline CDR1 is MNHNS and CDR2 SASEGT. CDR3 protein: CASSEVGTGGNQPQHF. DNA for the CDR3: TGTGCCAGCAGTGAAGTAGGGACAGGGGGCAATCAGCCCCAGCATTTT.

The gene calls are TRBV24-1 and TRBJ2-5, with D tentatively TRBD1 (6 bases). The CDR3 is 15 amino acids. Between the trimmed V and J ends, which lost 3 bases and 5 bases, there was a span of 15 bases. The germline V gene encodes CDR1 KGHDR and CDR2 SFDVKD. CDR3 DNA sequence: TGTGCCACCAGTGATCTACAGGGAGATAGGGAGACCCAGTACTTC. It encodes CATSDLQGDRETQYF.

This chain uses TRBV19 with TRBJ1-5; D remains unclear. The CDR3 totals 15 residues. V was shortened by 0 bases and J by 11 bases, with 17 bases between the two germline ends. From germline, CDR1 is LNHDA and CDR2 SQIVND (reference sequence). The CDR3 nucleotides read TGTGCCAGTAGTATAGATGCAAAGCCCGATCCGTCCCAGCATTTT. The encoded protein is CASSIDAKPDPSQHF.